Shown below are 12 T cell receptor beta chains from a single sample sequenced in a study of radiotherapy plus CTLA-4 blockade in lung cancer listed by TCRdb under 2018. The receptor library was made with the immunoSEQ multiplex PCR assay. Entries here come from immuneACCESS through TCRdb and include only in-frame sequences with V and J called. Some clones fail to appear in such tables; in the studies checked, an unresolved V gene covers under half of the shortfall, and the cause of the remainder is unknown. The sample table records more than 75,000 clones; approximately 80% of these occur just once. The ten largest clones add up to about 25% of the sample. The input for sequencing was peripheral blood, taken from a patient treated with radiotherapy plus ipilimumab. These receptors were taken from a human donor with non-small cell lung cancer that progressed on radiotherapy plus ipilimumab.

The chain combines TRBV9 with TRBJ2-1, with 15 bases fitting TRBD2. The CDR3 length is 17 residues. The germline gives CDR1 SGDLS, CDR2 YYNGEE. V shed 0 bases and J 9 bases; nucleotides not matched to a gene: 7. The CDR3 here is CASSVGTSGRGGPEQFF. Written as DNA, the CDR3 is TGTGCCAGCAGCGTAGGGACTAGCGGGAGGGGGGGACCTGAGCAGTTCTTC.

This clone showed up just once. This rearrangement joins TRBV6-1 to TRBJ1-2, with TRBD1 as a possible D gene (6 bases). This CDR3 spans 13 amino acids. V gave up 7 bases and J gave up 0 bases, with 9 bases separating them. Germline loops: CDR1 MNHNS, CDR2 SASEGT. The CDR3 loop reads CASTRTANYGYTF. The CDR3 bases are TGTGCCAGCACCCGGACAGCTAACTATGGCTACACCTTC.

The chain joins TRBV6-6 to TRBJ2-7, with 8 bases aligning to TRBD1. Germline V lookup: CDR1 MNHNY, CDR2 SVGAGI (reference sequence). This CDR3 has 15 amino acids. Losses at the gene ends were 5 bases for V and 1 base for J; bases not matched to a gene: 7. In DNA form, the CDR3 reads TGTGCCAGCAGTCACCGGGACAGGCGGTCCTACGAGCAGTACTTC. Translation: CASSHRDRRSYEQYF.

The chain joins TRBV28 to TRBJ2-1, with TRBD2 matching over 7 bases. Germline V CDR1 and CDR2: MDHEN, SYDVKM. The ends lost 1 base at V and 7 bases at J; junction bases unmatched: 10. The CDR3 is 16 amino acids. The CDR3 loop is CASSLSWLADTNEQFF. The DNA of the CDR3 is TGTGCCAGCAGTTTATCGTGGCTAGCGGATACTAATGAGCAGTTCTTC.

The rearrangement joins TRBV4-2 to TRBJ2-2, with 12 positions matching TRBD1. The J segment lost 5 bases and the V segment lost 4 bases, leaving 8 bases of the junction unmatched. The CDR3 has 17 amino acids. The V gene's germline CDR1 is LGHNA and CDR2 YNFKEQ. CDR3 DNA sequence: TGTGCCAGCAGCCCCATTGGGACAGGGGGCGGTACCGGGGAGCTGTTTTTT. This encodes CASSPIGTGGGTGELFF.

V gene TRBV6-5 combines with J gene TRBJ1-2; D is unresolved. Deletions cut 5 bases from V and 0 bases from J, with 10 bases between. In germline, CDR1 is MNHEY, CDR2 SVGAGI. The CDR3 runs 14 residues. The DNA of the CDR3 is TGTGCCAGCAGTAGGGTAGTTACTAACTATGGCTACACCTTC. It codes for CASSRVVTNYGYTF.

This rearrangement joins TRBV30 to TRBJ2-2, with D tentatively TRBD2 (5 bases). CDR1 and CDR2 (germline): GTSNPN, SVGIG (reference sequence). There are 14 residues in the CDR3. The ends were cut back, 0 bases at V and 7 bases at J, with 12 bases in the middle. The CDR3 here is CAWSVGGSGGELFF. CDR3 nucleotides: TGTGCCTGGAGTGTTGGCGGGTCAGGCGGGGAGCTGTTTTTT. The variable domain in full, completed from reference TRBV30 and TRBJ2-2, reads SQTIHQWPATLVQPVGSPLSLECTVEGTSNPNLYWYRQAAGRGLQLLFYSVGIGQISSEVPQNLSASRPQDRQFILSSKKLLLSDSGFYLCAWSVGGSGGELFFGEGSRLTVL.

The CDR3 bases are TGCGCCAGCAGCGCGTCTGGTAAAGAGACCCAGTACTTC. Translated: CASSASGKETQYF. The J gene is TRBJ2-5, the V gene TRBV5-1; D remains unclear. The CDR3 has 13 residues. CDR1 and CDR2 from the germline V gene are SGHRS and YFSETQ. Trimming took off 4 bases at V and 3 bases at J, with 10 bases between the two ends.

This chain joins TRBV14 and TRBJ2-1; D is undetermined. Germline V gene data show CDR1 as SGHDN and CDR2 as FVKESK. V lost 2 bases and J 9 bases, leaving 8 bases between the germline ends. This CDR3 is built from 12 residues. This CDR3 reads CASSQYGSEQFF. As DNA, the CDR3 is TGTGCCAGCAGCCAATACGGTAGTGAGCAGTTCTTC.

This chain connects TRBV27 to TRBJ2-7; the D call may be TRBD1 or TRBD2 (5 bases each). The CDR3 totals 14 residues. Per the germline V gene, CDR1 is MNHEY and CDR2 is SMNVEV (reference sequence). Trimming stripped 9 bases from V and 2 bases from J, with 17 bases between. The DNA of the CDR3 is TGTGCCAGTCACGGGGCCTCAAGGGCCTACGAGCAGTACTTC. The encoded protein is CASHGASRAYEQYF.

The chain joins TRBV5-1 to TRBJ1-3, with D possibly being TRBD1 (5 bases). V was trimmed by 4 bases and J by 8 bases, leaving 16 bases between them. The germline V gene encodes CDR1 SGHRS and CDR2 YFSETQ. The CDR3 contains 14 residues. DNA for the CDR3: TGCGCCAGCAGCCCGGGGGGTGCGAAAGACACCATATATTTT. This sequence encodes CASSPGGAKDTIYF.

The chain links TRBV5-1 to TRBJ2-3; the D gene is possibly TRBD2 (6 bases). The germline gives CDR1 SGHRS, CDR2 YFSETQ. The V and J ends lost 8 bases and 3 bases respectively, with 16 bases between them. This CDR3 region has 14 residues. Here the CDR3 reads CASREAGFTDTQYF. CDR3 in DNA: TGCGCCAGTAGGGAGGCAGGGTTTACAGATACGCAGTATTTT.